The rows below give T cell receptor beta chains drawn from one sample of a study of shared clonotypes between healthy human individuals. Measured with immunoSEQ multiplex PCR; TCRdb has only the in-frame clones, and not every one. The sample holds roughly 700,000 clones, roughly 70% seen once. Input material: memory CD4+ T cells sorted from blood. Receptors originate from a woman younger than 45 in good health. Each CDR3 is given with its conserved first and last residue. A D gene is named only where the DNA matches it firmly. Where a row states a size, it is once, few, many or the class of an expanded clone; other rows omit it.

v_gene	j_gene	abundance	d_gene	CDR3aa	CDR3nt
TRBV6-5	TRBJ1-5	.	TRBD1	CASSYYTGDNQPQHF	TGTGCCAGCAGTTACTATACAGGGGACAATCAGCCCCAGCATTTT
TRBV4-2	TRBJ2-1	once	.	CASSQVGEQGTFGEQFF	TGTGCCAGCAGCCAAGTAGGAGAACAGGGTACGTTCGGTGAGCAGTTCTTC
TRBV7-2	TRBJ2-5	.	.	CASRPPGVQETQYF	TGTGCCAGCAGGCCCCCAGGGGTCCAAGAGACCCAGTACTTC
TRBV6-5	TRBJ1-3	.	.	CASSYTGSSGNTIYF	TGTGCCAGCAGTTACACGGGAAGCTCTGGAAACACCATATATTTT
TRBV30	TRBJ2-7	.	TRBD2	CAWGLAGGAYEQYF	TGTGCCTGGGGCCTAGCGGGAGGTGCCTACGAGCAGTACTTC
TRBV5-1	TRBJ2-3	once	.	CASSSGHSTSTDTQYF	TGCGCCAGCAGCTCCGGACATTCGACATCCACAGATACGCAGTATTTT
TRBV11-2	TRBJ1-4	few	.	CASSIHRVPNEKLFF	TGTGCCAGCAGCATTCACAGGGTTCCCAATGAAAAACTGTTTTTT
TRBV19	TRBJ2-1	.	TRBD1	CASTPGQDTGEQFF	TGTGCCAGCACCCCAGGACAGGACACGGGTGAGCAGTTCTTC
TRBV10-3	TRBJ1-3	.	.	CAISDGGNTIYF	TGTGCCATCAGTGACGGTGGAAACACCATATATTTT
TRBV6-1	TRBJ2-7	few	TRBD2	CASDRTSGTYEQYF	TGTGCCAGCGACAGGACTAGCGGCACCTACGAGCAGTACTTC
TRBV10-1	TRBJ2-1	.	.	CASSDPTGLRYNEQFF	TGCGCCAGCAGTGACCCAACAGGGTTAAGGTACAATGAGCAGTTCTTC
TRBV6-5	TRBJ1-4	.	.	CASSLGTTANEKLFF	TGTGCCAGCAGTTTGGGGACAACCGCTAATGAAAAACTGTTTTTT
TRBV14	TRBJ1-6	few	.	CASSLSSYNSPLHF	TGTGCCAGCAGCCTGAGCTCCTATAATTCACCCCTCCACTTT
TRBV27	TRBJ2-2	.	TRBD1	CASSLWDRGLSGELFF	TGTGCCAGCAGTTTATGGGACAGGGGCCTCTCCGGGGAGCTGTTTTTT
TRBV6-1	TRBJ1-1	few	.	CASSENPGGSTEAFF	TGTGCCAGCAGTGAAAATCCGGGAGGGTCCACTGAAGCTTTCTTT
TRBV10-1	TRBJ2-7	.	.	CASTPDSSSSYEQYF	TGCGCCAGCACCCCGGACTCGTCAAGCTCCTACGAGCAGTACTTC
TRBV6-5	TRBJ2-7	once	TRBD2	CASSSRTSGLSYEQYF	TGTGCCAGCAGTTCCCGGACTAGCGGCCTCTCCTACGAGCAGTACTTC
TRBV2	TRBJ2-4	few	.	CASSEASAKNIQYF	TGTGCCAGCAGTGAAGCCTCGGCCAAAAACATTCAGTACTTC